This TCR beta chain was sequenced during a study of T-cell memory formation after mild COVID-19. Study context: TCR clusters mostly belonged to single donors.

Overall study results and limits: Some SARS-CoV-2-responding clones were already detected in memory before infection.

In the case of this clonotype: Its matching antigen is unknown.

TCRdb called the 5' RACE reads again in MiXCR, with one record for every CDR3 protein. The sample consists of about 14,000 distinct CDR3 sequences, more than 10% of them appearing once. Germline V CDR1 and CDR2: SGHNT, YENEEA. This CDR3 spans 16 amino acids. V was pared by 5 bases and J by 6 bases, with 20 bases between. The gene calls are TRBV11-3 and TRBJ2-1, with D tentatively TRBD1 or TRBD2 (6 bases each). The TCR comes from an adult woman who had mild COVID-19 (a few samples of this study predate the infection). Cell type and time point are not known. What was sequenced was PBMCs or a T cell subset sorted from them (not recorded which). The CDR3 is CASSNRRHGGGNEQFF. The CDR3 DNA is TGTGCCAGCAGCAACCGTCGACATGGAGGGGGCAATGAGCAGTTCTTC.